One TCR beta chain is described in this entry. Other DNA sequences in this sample translate to the same CDR3. Original analysis: Estimation of nucleated cell counts was performed using reference gene primer amplification. Produced via immunoSEQ multiplex PCR; TCRdb's table is partial and in-frame only. V, J and clone size were drawn from that table, and D and trimming were deduced from the DNA. The data contain approximately 330,000 clones, 80% to 90% of them singletons. The V end was cut by 1 base, the J end by 3 bases, with 8 bases between. Germline V gene sequence: CDR1 SGHNT, CDR2 YYREEE (reference sequence). The CDR3 extends over 13 amino acids. The sample belongs to a study of blood T cell repertoires in COVID-19. Whole-study context: Samples of COVID-19 (acute and convalescent) were obtained from the United States, Italy and Spain. Nucleic acid was either cDNA or gDNA, and it came from T cells, B-cell-depleted T cells, or PBMCs.

Seattle-derived patients entered the study during active infection and were followed longitudinally. This receptor was obtained from a man younger than 40 with COVID-19, enrolled during active disease. Sequenced sample: peripheral blood. The chain joins TRBV5-4 to TRBJ2-7; D call uncertain. The CDR3 loop reads CASSLTNSYEQYF. CDR3 nucleotides: TGTGCCAGCAGCTTGACCAACAGCTACGAGCAGTACTTC. Supplemented by reference TRBV5-4 and TRBJ2-7, the full variable domain reads ETGVTQSPTHLIKTRGQQVTLRCSSQSGHNTVSWYQQALGQGPQFIFQYYREEENGRGNFPPRFSGLQFPNYSSELNVNALELDDSALYLCASSLTNSYEQYFGPGTRLTVT.